This T cell receptor (beta chain) was identified during a study of PD-1 blockade in classical Hodgkin lymphoma. Whole-study findings and limits: Before treatment, complete responders showed about the same diversity as newly diagnosed patients. Newly diagnosed patients were said to have less baseline TCR diversity than healthy donors did. Nivolumab initiated under 1 year post-ASCT led to patient exclusion.

Assay: immunoSEQ multiplex PCR; the TCRdb copy retains only in-frame clones and omits some. This table has tens of thousands of clones, just under 80% appearing once. Note on this clone: What it binds is not known.

As to time point: cycle 4 day 1 (C4D1), after 6 weeks of nivolumab. Following autologous stem cell transplantation, relapse occurred in every patient, and exposure to brentuximab vedotin varied. The CDR3 totals 16 residues. CDR1 and CDR2 (germline): SNHLY, FYNNEI. The ends were cut back, 6 bases at V and 8 bases at J, with 22 bases in the middle. The receptor was derived from a human donor with classical Hodgkin lymphoma. The sequences come from peripheral blood mononuclear cells (PBMCs), collected before the fourth cycle of nivolumab. The rearrangement uses TRBV2 and TRBJ1-4, with D possibly TRBD1 on 5 matching bases. CDR3 coding DNA: TGTGCCAGCAGCCGACTCTCCGGGACGATGAGGGAAAAACTGTTTTTT. It encodes CASSRLSGTMREKLFF.